The rows below give T cell receptor beta chains drawn from one sample of a study of chemoradiotherapy in HPV16-positive cancers. The repertoire was sequenced with immunoSEQ multiplex PCR; TCRdb's copy has only in-frame clones and lacks some. Among around 13,000 clones listed, about 88% were seen once. The sequencing used blood, collected from a patient who underwent chemoradiotherapy. The source is a human donor with HPV-associated anogenital cancer. Each CDR3 is given with its conserved first and last residue. Fields, in order: V gene, D gene, J gene, CDR3 protein. A D gene is named only where the DNA matches it firmly.

TRBV7-9	TRBD2	TRBJ2-1	CASSSPGLAGGNEQFF
TRBV9	TRBD1	TRBJ2-7	CASSVSSGGKFYEQYF
TRBV5-1	NA	TRBJ1-4	CASSDTQGRGEKLFF
TRBV7-8	TRBD2	TRBJ2-3	CASSLLGVAGGNSADTQYF
TRBV5-6	NA	TRBJ1-2	CASRFQGPLDGYTF
TRBV4-1	TRBD1	TRBJ1-2	CASSQEASGGFDYGYTF
TRBV23-1	NA	TRBJ1-1	CASSQSLKKGTEAFF
TRBV18	NA	TRBJ2-7	CASSPGPGKTYEQYF
TRBV5-8	TRBD2	TRBJ2-5	CASSPEWPGGETQYF
TRBV5-1	NA	TRBJ1-4	CASSLGSPNEKLFF
TRBV6-4	TRBD2	TRBJ2-5	CASSETSGAETQYF
TRBV4-3	NA	TRBJ1-1	CASSQGAVNTEAFF
TRBV5-1	TRBD2	TRBJ2-5	CASDWGRGPETQYF
TRBV28	NA	TRBJ1-2	CASSLSAGIYGYTF
TRBV5-4	TRBD1	TRBJ1-6	CASSLVGQGNSPLHF
TRBV7-3	TRBD2	TRBJ2-3	CASSLMAGGADTQYF
TRBV9	NA	TRBJ2-1	CASSLSRVAYNEQFF
TRBV2	TRBD2	TRBJ2-1	CASRGLAGENNEQFF
TRBV19	TRBD2	TRBJ2-1	CASSLAGVPYNEQFF
TRBV6-5	NA	TRBJ2-2	CASSYSRRTNTGELFF
TRBV6-1	NA	TRBJ2-3	CASSEALGGPPDTQYF
TRBV9	TRBD2	TRBJ2-7	CASSWQSRGGEQYF
TRBV2	TRBD1	TRBJ2-7	CASRRQGIDEQYF
TRBV7-9	NA	TRBJ2-7	CASSPRTDYEQYF
TRBV7-2	NA	TRBJ2-7	CASSFFRERAREQYF
TRBV7-3	NA	TRBJ1-1	CASSLTLDSDTEAFF
TRBV5-1	NA	TRBJ2-5	CASSLASETQYF
TRBV5-3	NA	TRBJ2-2	CARLGGPRANTGELFF
TRBV10-2	TRBD2	TRBJ2-7	CASRLAGVSYEQYF
TRBV7-6	NA	TRBJ1-1	CASSPRAGDTEAFF
TRBV6-6	TRBD2	TRBJ2-7	CASLGRAPEQYF
TRBV18	TRBD1	TRBJ2-5	CASSPWDRRETQYF
TRBV6-1	TRBD2	TRBJ2-5	CASSAGLAIETQYF
TRBV7-2	NA	TRBJ2-3	CASSLRGTTDTQYF
TRBV18	TRBD1	TRBJ2-1	CASSPGQGDSEQFF
TRBV6-1	NA	TRBJ2-7	CASRPLGGIGEQYF
TRBV27	TRBD1	TRBJ1-2	CASSPDRIGYTF
TRBV6-4	NA	TRBJ1-2	CASSDIPVTLYGYTF
TRBV4-1	NA	TRBJ1-2	CASSQGPNYGYTF
TRBV7-6	NA	TRBJ2-1	CASSHRGKRELREQFF
TRBV18	TRBD2	TRBJ2-7	CASSPGTRGSYEQYF
TRBV4-2	NA	TRBJ2-5	CASSHSQGSGETQYF
TRBV28	NA	TRBJ1-2	CAASAGTVYGYTF
TRBV9	NA	TRBJ1-3	CASSTGSPTIYF